This T cell receptor beta chain appears in the sequencing data of a study of blood T cell repertoires in COVID-19 (dated by TCRdb to 2020 to 2021). Regarding the research as a whole: The collaborator samples originated in the United States, Italy and Spain and spanned the acute and convalescent phases of COVID-19. The prospective study material was composed of cDNA or gDNA derived from T cells, B-cell-depleted T cells, or PBMCs. The dataset comprised deeply sampled blood TCRbeta repertoires from subjects exposed to, actively infected with, or recovered from COVID-19. The repertoires were made available in a free public database intended to serve as a resource for research on the immune response to SARS-CoV-2. The samples were drawn from two sources: the first 160 participants of the ongoing ImmuneRACE study, and over 950 subjects contributed by 6 global collaborators. Sample metadata almost always included a de-identified subject ID, COVID-19 status, age in years and sex. Where available, HLA class I and class II types were obtained from metadata supplied by the sample provider rather than from assay-based typing.

In the prospective study, participants were roughly 18 to 100 years old, resided in about two dozen geographic areas of the United States, and were enrolled through a virtual design. In the prospective study, cohorts were assigned on the basis of participant-reported clinical history obtained from a screening survey and a study questionnaire. For ImmuneRACE Cohort 3, a participant was defined as recovered based on two consecutive negative NP/OP PCR tests, clearance by a healthcare professional, or resolution of symptoms. Each participant in the prospective study had whole blood, serum and a nasopharyngeal or oropharyngeal swab collected by mobile phlebotomists. Additional blood draws and questionnaires over an approximately two-month period could optionally be provided by prospective study participants. Before DNA extraction, prospective study blood samples were shipped either frozen or at room temperature.

Note on this clone: Its cognate antigen has yet to be identified. No per-base quality is available; no much larger clone lies one base away.

The investigation overall reported the following: The quantity of clinical and demographic metadata differed by source and by participant and was supplied without curation.

The germline V gene supplies CDR1 SGHVS and CDR2 FQNEAQ. The CDR3 has 13 amino acids, counting the end cysteine and phenylalanine. Only CDR3 DNA is held: 39 bases, read in frame from base 1. Trimming removed 5 bases from V and 1 base from J, leaving 8 bases between the germline ends. The immunoSEQ Assay, a bias-controlled multiplex PCR, was used to amplify TCRbeta CDR3 regions from genomic DNA. The original methods were these. Nucleated cell counts per sample were estimated from amplification of reference gene primers within the assay. To quantify the absolute abundance of each unique TCRbeta CDR3 rearrangement, sequence reads were collapsed and filtered. For each sample, productive Simpson clonality was calculated as the square root of Simpson's diversity index across productive rearrangements. Imported from immuneACCESS, the table was reduced by TCRdb to in-frame sequences with V and J called. These copies leave out some clones; in studies compared against another copy, an unresolved V gene accounts for under half, and the cause of the remainder is not known. Clone size and the V and J calls come from that table; the DNA yielded D and trimming. For this sample the table gives 300,000 or so clones, of which about 85% were detected only once. The leading ten clones occupy approximately 5.3% of the sample.

The sequencing input was PBMCs or T cells enriched from blood (not recorded which). The chain is made from TRBV7-8 and TRBJ1-1, with the D gene call left open. The sequence came from a woman aged 25 to 45 who had recovered from COVID-19. The bases are TGTGCCAGCAGCCTTACAGAGAACACTGAAGCTTTCTTT. This gives the protein CASSLTENTEAFF.